This passage covers 5 T cell receptor beta chains from one sample sequenced in a study of post-analysis software for immune sequencing data. Study results and caveats: Higher frequency in patients than in controls was seen for about five TRBV segments, with TRBV5-6, TRBV5-1 and TRBV20-1 among them.

Presence of unique molecular identifiers characterized the TCR beta cDNA libraries. One entry per CDR3 protein results from TCRdb running MiXCR on the PCR reads. The sample has 180,000 or so distinct CDR3 sequences; 25% to 35% are singletons. No cognate antigen is known for these TCRs. Sequencing was performed on blood. These TCRs come from a girl aged 2-17 years with multiple sclerosis.

This clonotype has only a few counts. This chain uses TRBV25-1 with TRBJ1-6; perhaps TRBD1 as D (5 bases). Germline values: CDR1 MGHDK, CDR2 SYGVNS. CDR3 size: 16 residues. V gave up 5 bases and J gave up 2 bases, with 13 bases separating them. CDR3 loop: CASSSQGAAYNSPLHF. The CDR3 region has the DNA TGTGCCAGCAGTTCGCAGGGTGCCGCCTATAATTCACCCCTCCACTTT.

This clonotype occurred a few times. The chain combines TRBV2 with TRBJ1-5; D may be TRBD1 (6 bases). In germline, CDR1 is SNHLY, CDR2 FYNNEI. This CDR3 spans 15 amino acids. The V gene lost 1 base and the J gene lost 5 bases, with 12 bases spanning the gap. In nucleotides, the CDR3 is TGTGCCAGCAGTGAAGGGCGAGGGGGATATCAGCCCCAGCATTTT. It codes for CASSEGRGGYQPQHF. The full variable domain, completed using reference TRBV2 and TRBJ1-5, is EPEVTQTPSHQVTQMGQEVILRCVPISNHLYFYWYRQILGQKVEFLVSFYNNEISEKSEIFDDQFSVERPDGSNFTLKIRSTKLEDSAMYFCASSEGRGGYQPQHFGDGTRLSIL.

Many counts were recorded for this clonotype. J is TRBJ2-7 and V is TRBV28; 10 bases fit TRBD2. After removal of 3 bases from V and 3 bases from J, the junction contained 8 bases not matched to a gene. The germline gives CDR1 MDHEN, CDR2 SYDVKM. CDR3 length: 16 amino acids. The CDR3 bases are TGTGCCAGCAGTTTGGAGACTAGCGGGCGACACTACGAGCAGTACTTC. It yields the protein CASSLETSGRHYEQYF.

The table lists this clonotype with many counts. V gene TRBV29-1 combines with J gene TRBJ1-5, with 7 bases that match TRBD1. Germline assignment: CDR1 SQVTM and CDR2 ANQGSEA. Trimming took 4 bases from V and 2 from J; bases not matched to a gene: 5. This CDR3 has 14 residues. The CDR3 nucleotides are TGCAGCGTTGCCAGGGGGTATGGCAATCAGCCCCAGCATTTT. Amino acid sequence: CSVARGYGNQPQHF.

As for this clonotype: A much larger clonotype is one base distant, so this may be a read error. The chain employs TRBV9 and TRBJ1-2; 8 bases map to TRBD1. The CDR3 loop spans 17 amino acids. Germline V gives CDR1 SGDLS, CDR2 YYNGEE. The chain's CDR3 is CAGSVSFQGAGNYGYTF. Here the CDR3 DNA reads TGTGCCGGCAGCGTATCATTTCAGGGGGCAGGGAACTATGGCTACACCTTC.